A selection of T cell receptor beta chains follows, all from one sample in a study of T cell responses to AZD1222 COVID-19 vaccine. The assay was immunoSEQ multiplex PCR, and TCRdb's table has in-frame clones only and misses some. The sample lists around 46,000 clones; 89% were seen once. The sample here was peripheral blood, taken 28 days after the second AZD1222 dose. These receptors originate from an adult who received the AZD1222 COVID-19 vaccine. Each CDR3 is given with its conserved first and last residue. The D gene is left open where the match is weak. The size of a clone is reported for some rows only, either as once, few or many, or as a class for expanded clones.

CDR3nt: TGTGCCACCAGCAGAGAAGCTGGGAATGAAAAACTGTTTTTT
CDR3aa: CATSREAGNEKLFF
j_gene: TRBJ1-4
v_gene: TRBV15
abundance: -
d_gene: -
len: 14

CDR3nt: TGTGCCAGTAGTAGCCTGGGACTAGCCGTCGAGCAGTACTTC
CDR3aa: CASSSLGLAVEQYF
j_gene: TRBJ2-7
v_gene: TRBV19
abundance: -
d_gene: TRBD2
len: 14

CDR3nt: TGTGCCAGCAGCTTAGTCATAGACAGATCAGAGACCCAGTACTTC
CDR3aa: CASSLVIDRSETQYF
j_gene: TRBJ2-5
v_gene: TRBV7-2
abundance: -
d_gene: -
len: 15

CDR3nt: TGTGCCAGCGAGAGGGCAGGGAACATTCAGTACTTC
CDR3aa: CASERAGNIQYF
j_gene: TRBJ2-4
v_gene: TRBV12-3/TRBV12-4
abundance: once
d_gene: -
len: 12

CDR3nt: TGTGCCAGCAGTTTTGACACCAGTGGGGCCGGGGAGCTGTTTTTT
CDR3aa: CASSFDTSGAGELFF
j_gene: TRBJ2-2
v_gene: TRBV6-5
abundance: -
d_gene: -
len: 15

CDR3nt: TGTGCCAGCAGCGACATACGAAAAGGACTAGCGGGGATGAACAATGAGCAGTTCTTC
CDR3aa: CASSDIRKGLAGMNNEQFF
j_gene: TRBJ2-1
v_gene: TRBV3-1/TRBV3-2
abundance: once
d_gene: TRBD2
len: 19

CDR3nt: TGTGCCAGCAGCGTAGGGTCTAGCGACCTCACAGATACGCAGTATTTT
CDR3aa: CASSVGSSDLTDTQYF
j_gene: TRBJ2-3
v_gene: TRBV9
abundance: -
d_gene: -
len: 16

CDR3nt: TGTGCCAGCAGCTCCCCACCGGGGTACAATGAGCAGTTCTTC
CDR3aa: CASSSPPGYNEQFF
j_gene: TRBJ2-1
v_gene: TRBV5-4
abundance: -
d_gene: -
len: 14

CDR3nt: TGTGCCACCAGCGTGCAGCGGGTTGGGCCAACTAATGAAAAACTGTTTTTT
CDR3aa: CATSVQRVGPTNEKLFF
j_gene: TRBJ1-4
v_gene: TRBV15
abundance: -
d_gene: -
len: 17

CDR3nt: TGTGCCAGCAGCCGCCAAGAAGCGGGGGGGCCGGAAGATACGCAGTATTTT
CDR3aa: CASSRQEAGGPEDTQYF
j_gene: TRBJ2-3
v_gene: TRBV14
abundance: -
d_gene: TRBD2
len: 17

CDR3nt: TGCGCCAGCAGTGAGTCGAGACTAGCGGGGGCCTCTAGCACAGATACGCAGTATTTT
CDR3aa: CASSESRLAGASSTDTQYF
j_gene: TRBJ2-3
v_gene: TRBV10-1
abundance: once
d_gene: TRBD2
len: 19

CDR3nt: TGTGCCACCAGTGATGGAGTCCTTGAGTACTTC
CDR3aa: CATSDGVLEYF
j_gene: TRBJ2-7
v_gene: TRBV24-1
abundance: -
d_gene: -
len: 11